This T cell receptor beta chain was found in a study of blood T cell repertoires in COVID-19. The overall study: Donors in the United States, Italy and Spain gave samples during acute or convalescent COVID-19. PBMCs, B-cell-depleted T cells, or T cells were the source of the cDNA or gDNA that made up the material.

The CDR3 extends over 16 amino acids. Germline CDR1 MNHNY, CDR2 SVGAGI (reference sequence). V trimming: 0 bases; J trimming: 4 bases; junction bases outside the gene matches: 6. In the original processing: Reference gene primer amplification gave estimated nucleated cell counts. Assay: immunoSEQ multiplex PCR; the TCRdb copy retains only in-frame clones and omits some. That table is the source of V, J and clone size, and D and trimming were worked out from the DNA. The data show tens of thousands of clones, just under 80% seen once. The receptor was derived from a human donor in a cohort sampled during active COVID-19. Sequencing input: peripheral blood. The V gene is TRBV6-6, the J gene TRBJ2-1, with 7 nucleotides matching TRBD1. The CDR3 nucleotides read TGTGCCAGCAGTTACTCGCCGGGACAGCAATACAATGAGCAGTTCTTC. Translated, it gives CASSYSPGQQYNEQFF.